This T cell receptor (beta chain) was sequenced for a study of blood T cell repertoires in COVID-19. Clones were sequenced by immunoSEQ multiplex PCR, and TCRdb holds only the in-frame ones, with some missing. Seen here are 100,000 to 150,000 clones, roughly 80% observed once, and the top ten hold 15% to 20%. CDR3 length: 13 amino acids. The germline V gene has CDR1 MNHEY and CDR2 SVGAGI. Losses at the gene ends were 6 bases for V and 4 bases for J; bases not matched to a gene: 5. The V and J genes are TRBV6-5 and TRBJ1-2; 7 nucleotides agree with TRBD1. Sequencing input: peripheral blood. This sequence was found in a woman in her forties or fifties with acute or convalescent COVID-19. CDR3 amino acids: CASSATGPYGYTF. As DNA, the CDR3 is TGTGCCAGCAGCGCGACAGGGCCCTATGGCTACACCTTC.